Listed here are 18 T cell receptor beta chains from one sample, sequenced in a study of OX40 agonist ivuxolimab in advanced cancers. The library relied on the immunoSEQ multiplex PCR assay. This immuneACCESS table, as held by TCRdb, lists in-frame sequences with V and J called but not all clones. Of the missing ones, under half trace to an unresolved V gene in checked studies; the others have no known cause. The sample contains tens of thousands of clones, nearly 90% of them found a single time. The top ten clonotypes cover around 10% of the sample. Sequencing was performed on CD4+ or CD8+ T cells sorted from blood, taken in a trial of the OX40 agonist ivuxolimab. These receptors originate from an adult with an advanced solid tumor such as melanoma, head and neck, liver or kidney cancer.

The V call is TRBV7-2, the J call TRBJ2-1, with D possibly matching TRBD2 (5 bases). The germline V and J ends were trimmed by 5 bases and 9 bases, with 8 bases remaining between them. There are 11 residues in the CDR3. The germline CDR1 and CDR2 sequences are SGHTA and FQGNSA. CDR3 in amino acids: CASSHGVEQFF. CDR3 nucleotide sequence: TGTGCCAGCAGCCACGGGGTTGAGCAGTTCTTC.

Notes on this clone: Other DNA sequences within the sample encode an identical CDR3. J is TRBJ2-7 and V is TRBV11-2; perhaps TRBD2 as D (6 bases). The V end lost 2 bases, the J end lost 4 bases, and 9 bases lay between the germline ends. In germline, CDR1 is SGHAT, CDR2 FQNNGV. The length of the CDR3 is 13 residues. CDR3 region: CASSLQTSYEQYF. The CDR3 coding sequence is TGTGCCAGCAGCTTACAGACTAGTTACGAGCAGTACTTC. The full variable domain, with the rest looked up from reference TRBV11-2 and TRBJ2-7, is EAGVAQSPRYKIIEKRQSVAFWCNPISGHATLYWYQQILGQGPKLLIQFQNNGVVDDSQLPKDRFSAERLKGVDSTLKIQPAKLEDSAVYLCASSLQTSYEQYFGPGTRLTVT.

The rearrangement joins TRBV27 to TRBJ2-2, with 7 bases aligning to TRBD2. Per germline, CDR1 MNHEY and CDR2 SMNVEV (reference sequence). The CDR3 length is 14 residues. V trimming: 4 bases; J trimming: 1 base; junction bases outside the gene matches: 0. The CDR3 nucleotides are TGTGCCAGCAGTTCGGGGGGGAACACCGGGGAGCTGTTTTTT. Amino acid sequence: CASSSGGNTGELFF.

V and J are TRBV11-3 and TRBJ2-1; D is tentatively TRBD1 or TRBD2 (5 bases each). Germline CDR1 SGHNT, CDR2 YENEEA. Between the trimmed V and J ends, which lost 5 bases and 1 base, there was a span of 15 bases. The CDR3 contains 16 residues. CDR3 sequence reads: CASSPRDGASYNEQFF. The CDR3 region has the DNA TGTGCCAGCAGCCCCCGGGACGGGGCATCCTACAATGAGCAGTTCTTC.

The chain recombines TRBV27 with TRBJ2-7; TRBD1 matches 7 bases. The CDR3 extends over 14 amino acids. Germline V gene lookup returns CDR1 MNHEY and CDR2 SMNVEV (reference sequence). V shed 6 bases, J shed 3 bases, and the junction held 8 bases outside the gene matches. The CDR3 is CASRPSGGSYEQYF. DNA of the CDR3: TGTGCCAGCAGGCCCTCAGGGGGTAGCTACGAGCAGTACTTC.

The chain employs TRBV5-1 and TRBJ2-3; TRBD1 aligns across 11 bases. CDR3 length equals 16 residues. The germline gives CDR1 SGHRS, CDR2 YFSETQ. V dropped 4 bases and J dropped 1; count of bases not matched to a gene: 5. This chain's CDR3 is CASSTGTGGGTDTQYF. CDR3 DNA: TGCGCCAGCAGCACCGGGACAGGGGGAGGCACAGATACGCAGTATTTT.

This clone was seen only a few times. The chain is built from TRBV13 and TRBJ1-2; unclear D gene. This CDR3 comprises 13 residues. V was clipped by 0 bases and J by 7 bases, with 9 bases between them. Germline CDR1 PRHDT, CDR2 FYEKMQ (reference sequence). This CDR3 reads CASSLGSGPGYTF. CDR3 DNA sequence: TGTGCCAGCAGCTTAGGATCGGGTCCTGGCTACACCTTC.

The CDR3 sequence is CASTPFGVGETQYF. CDR3 nucleotide sequence: TGTGCCAGCACTCCTTTTGGGGTTGGGGAGACCCAGTACTTC. V gene TRBV2 combines with J gene TRBJ2-5; D is uncertain. Germline assignment: CDR1 SNHLY and CDR2 FYNNEI. The CDR3 loop spans 14 amino acids. Trimming removed 7 bases from V and 5 bases from J, with 17 bases in between.

J is TRBJ2-7 and V is TRBV2; D is uncertain. The germline CDR1 and CDR2 sequences are SNHLY and FYNNEI. This CDR3 contains 12 residues. V dropped 1 base and J dropped 5 bases, with 6 bases sitting between them. CDR3 nucleotide sequence: TGTGCCAGCAGTGAAGGGATCGACGAGCAGTACTTC. Residues: CASSEGIDEQYF.

The V call is TRBV10-3, the J call TRBJ2-3, with TRBD2 matching 11 bases. This CDR3 region has 17 residues. Trimming removed 3 bases from V and 2 bases from J; junction bases left unmatched: 7. Germline lookup yields CDR1 ENHRY and CDR2 SYGVKD. The CDR3 DNA follows: TGTGCCATCAGTGACCCCCTGACTAGCGGGGTCACAGATACGCAGTATTTT. Amino acids: CAISDPLTSGVTDTQYF.

CDR3 sequence (DNA): TGTGCCAGCGCTAGCGGGAGATTCGGGAAAGAGACCCAGTACTTC. Protein product: CASASGRFGKETQYF. This chain uses TRBV9 with TRBJ2-5, with TRBD2 matching 10 bases. V gave up 7 bases and J gave up 3 bases; unmatched junction bases: 9. This CDR3 is built from 15 residues. The germline gives CDR1 SGDLS, CDR2 YYNGEE. Using reference TRBV9 and TRBJ2-5 for the parts outside the CDR3, the full variable domain is DSGVTQTPKHLITATGQRVTLRCSPRSGDLSVYWYQQSLDQGLQFLIQYYNGEERAKGNILERFSAQQFPDLHSELNLSSLELGDSALYFCASASGRFGKETQYFGPGTRLLVL.

V is TRBV5-1 and J is TRBJ1-1; D is unresolved. This CDR3 is 16 amino acids long. Germline assignment: CDR1 SGHRS and CDR2 YFSETQ. The ends were cut back, 1 base at V and 3 bases at J, with 16 bases in the middle. The CDR3 nucleotides read TGCGCCAGCAGCTTGAATAAGGGTACAAGGGACACTGAAGCTTTCTTT. As protein: CASSLNKGTRDTEAFF. The variable domain in full, with the rest retrieved from reference TRBV5-1 and TRBJ1-1, is KAGVTQTPRYLIKTRGQQVTLSCSPISGHRSVSWYQQTPGQGLQFLFEYFSETQRNKGNFPGRFSGRQFSNSRSEMNVSTLELGDSALYLCASSLNKGTRDTEAFFGQGTRLTVV.

CDR3 region: CASSLLREALWADTQYF. The CDR3 nucleotides read TGTGCCAGCAGCTTACTACGGGAGGCGTTGTGGGCAGATACGCAGTATTTT. The chain recombines TRBV7-8 with TRBJ2-3, with TRBD2 matching over 7 bases. The CDR3 extends over 17 amino acids. Losses at the gene ends were 2 bases for V and 4 bases for J; bases not matched to a gene: 12. Germline CDR1 is SGHVS and CDR2 is FQNEAQ.

V gene TRBV5-5 combines with J gene TRBJ1-2, with 8 positions matching TRBD1. This CDR3 has 13 amino acids. The V segment lost 4 bases and the J segment 3 bases; nucleotides outside the gene matches: 2. Germline V gene lookup returns CDR1 SGHKS and CDR2 YYEKEE (reference sequence). This chain's CDR3 is CASSKTGDYGYTF. In DNA form, the CDR3 reads TGTGCCAGCAGCAAGACAGGGGACTATGGCTACACCTTC.

This clone occurred once. The chain joins TRBV5-5 to TRBJ1-5; D is possibly TRBD1 (5 bases). This CDR3 region has 17 residues. Germline V CDR1 and CDR2: SGHKS, YYEKEE (reference sequence). V lost 7 bases, J lost 3 bases, and 23 bases lay in between. The CDR3 sequence: CASSGQSGGLDNQPQHF. Here the CDR3 DNA reads TGTGCCAGCTCAGGACAAAGCGGAGGGTTGGACAATCAGCCCCAGCATTTT. Supplemented by reference TRBV5-5 and TRBJ1-5, the full variable domain reads DAGVTQSPTHLIKTRGQQVTLRCSPISGHKSVSWYQQVLGQGPQFIFQYYEKEERGRGNFPDRFSARQFPNYSSELNVNALLLGDSALYLCASSGQSGGLDNQPQHFGDGTRLSIL.

This chain joins TRBV7-9 and TRBJ2-1; 11 bases match TRBD2. Germline CDR1 is SEHNR and CDR2 is FQNEAQ (reference sequence). V shed 1 base, J shed 4 bases, and the junction held 0 bases outside the gene matches. This CDR3 has 15 residues. The CDR3 loop reads CASSLGLAGYNEQFF. In DNA, the CDR3 is TGTGCCAGCAGCTTAGGACTAGCGGGATACAATGAGCAGTTCTTC.

The chain couples TRBV4-3 to TRBJ2-5; tentative D call: TRBD2 (5 bases). CDR1 is LGHNA, CDR2 YSLEER, per germline. The length of the CDR3 is 14 residues. V was trimmed by 0 bases and J by 11 bases, leaving 16 bases between them. This CDR3 reads CASSQDLVTTTQYF. The CDR3 region has the DNA TGCGCCAGCAGCCAAGATCTAGTGACTACGACACAGTACTTC.

J is TRBJ1-4 and V is TRBV21-1. TRBV21-1 corresponds to a pseudogene. CDR3 length: 16 residues. CDR3 region: CASSKERTDPSEKLFF. CDR3 coding DNA: TGTGCCAGCAGCAAAGAAAGGACTGACCCTTCTGAAAAACTGTTTTTT.